This T cell receptor beta chain was found in a study of blood T cell repertoires in COVID-19 (TCRdb year 2020). Concerning the study at large: Collaborator samples came from the United States, Italy and Spain and covered acute and convalescent phases of COVID-19. The material from the prospective study consisted of cDNA or gDNA derived from T cells, B-cell-depleted T cells, or PBMCs. Deeply sampled blood TCRbeta repertoires from subjects exposed to, actively infected with, or recovered from COVID-19 were included in the dataset. The repertoires were released in a freely available public database intended as a resource for research on the immune response to SARS-CoV-2. Samples were obtained from the ongoing ImmuneRACE study (first 160 participants) and from about 1,300 subjects provided by 6 global collaborators. A de-identified subject ID, COVID-19 status, age in years and sex were almost always included in the sample metadata. Where HLA class I and class II types were available, the types were taken from metadata supplied by the sample provider, not from assay-based typing. The research as a whole found: How much clinical and demographic metadata was included differed by source and by participant, and the metadata was provided uncurated.

TCRbeta CDR3 regions were amplified from genomic DNA by means of the immunoSEQ Assay, a bias-controlled multiplex PCR. Regarding the original processing steps: Within the assay, amplification of reference gene primers was used to estimate how many nucleated cells each sample contained. To quantify the absolute abundance of each unique TCRbeta CDR3 rearrangement, sequence reads were collapsed and filtered. For each sample, productive Simpson clonality was calculated by taking the square root of Simpson's diversity index across productive rearrangements. TCRdb obtained this table from immuneACCESS and retained in-frame rearrangements with V and J assigned. These tables miss some clones; where compared with another copy, unresolved V genes account for less than half of the shortfall, and the remainder is unexplained. D and trimming were read from the DNA, whereas the V and J calls and clone size are those reported in that table. This sample lists around 110,000 clones; 82% were detected once. Of the sample, 7.9% falls within the top ten clones.

As regards this clone: Its specific antigen is unknown. No per-base quality is available; no much larger clone lies one base away.

Whole blood was collected in K2EDTA tubes by collaborating institutions according to the institutions' own protocols. For TCRbeta analysis, collaborator samples were shipped as frozen whole blood, as isolated PBMCs, or as DNA extracted from either sample type. The sequencing input was peripheral blood. The TCR originated in a man aged 65 to 79 with acute or convalescent COVID-19.

At the DNA level, the sequence is TGTGCCAGCAGCCGGTTGGGACAGGGTTCGACCGAGCAGTACTTC. Its translation reads: CASSRLGQGSTEQYF. In this chain, TRBV28 is recombined with TRBJ2-7, with 9 central nucleotides matching TRBD1. From a lookup of the germline V gene, CDR1 and CDR2 are MDHEN and SYDVKM. Clipping removes 6 bases from V and 6 bases from J, with 12 as the unmatched junction base count. The CDR3 has 15 amino acids, counting the end cysteine and phenylalanine. Of all the DNA, just the CDR3 is kept, 45 bases in frame from base 1.